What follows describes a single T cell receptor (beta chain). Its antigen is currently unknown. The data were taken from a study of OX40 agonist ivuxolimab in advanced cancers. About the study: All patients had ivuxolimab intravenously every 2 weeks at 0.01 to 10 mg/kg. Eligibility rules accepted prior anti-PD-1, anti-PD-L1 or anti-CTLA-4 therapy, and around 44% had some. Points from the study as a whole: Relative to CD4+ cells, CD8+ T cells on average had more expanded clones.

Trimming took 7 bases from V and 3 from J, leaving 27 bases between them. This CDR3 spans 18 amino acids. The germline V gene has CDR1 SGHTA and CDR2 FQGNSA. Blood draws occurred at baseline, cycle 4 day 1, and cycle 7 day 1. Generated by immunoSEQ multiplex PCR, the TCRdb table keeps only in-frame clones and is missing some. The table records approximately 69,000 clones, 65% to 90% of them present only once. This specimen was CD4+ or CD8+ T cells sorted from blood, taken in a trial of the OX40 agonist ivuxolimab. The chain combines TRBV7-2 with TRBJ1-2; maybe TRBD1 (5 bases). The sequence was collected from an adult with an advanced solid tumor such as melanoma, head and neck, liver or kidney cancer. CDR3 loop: CASTPGRDGRWVYYGYTF. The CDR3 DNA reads TGTGCCAGCACCCCCGGGCGGGACGGCCGGTGGGTTTACTATGGCTACACCTTC.